The next 31 T cell receptor beta chains were all read from a single sample in a study of PD-L1 blockade in urothelial cancer. Method: immunoSEQ multiplex PCR; TCRdb's copy keeps in-frame clones and lacks some. The repertoire has 45,000 to 60,000 clones, nearly 85% of them found once; the top ten carry 5.5% to 7.5%. Source: PBMCs, taken around atezolizumab (anti-PD-L1) treatment. These receptors were taken from a man in his forties or fifties with urothelial cancer.

The rearrangement links TRBV5-1 to TRBJ2-2; perhaps TRBD2 as D (5 bases). Germline CDR1 and CDR2: SGHRS and YFSETQ. This CDR3 spans 16 amino acids. V was pared by 6 bases and J by 0 bases, with 15 bases between. For the CDR3, the DNA is TGCGCCAGCACATCGGCGGGCCACGCGAACACCGGGGAGCTGTTTTTT. The encoded protein is CASTSAGHANTGELFF.

The V gene is TRBV7-9, the J gene TRBJ1-1; D unresolved. There are 13 residues in the CDR3. V was clipped by 5 bases and J by 2 bases, with 9 bases between them. Germline V lookup: CDR1 SEHNR, CDR2 FQNEAQ (reference sequence). The CDR3 DNA reads TGTGCCAGCAGCGTCAGGCCTAACACTGAAGCTTTCTTT. Translated: CASSVRPNTEAFF.

This chain links TRBV6-6 with TRBJ2-2; D may be TRBD2 (6 bases). The CDR3 loop spans 14 amino acids. Germline V gene sequence: CDR1 MNHNY, CDR2 SVGAGI (reference sequence). Trimming stripped 5 bases from V and 0 bases from J, with 7 bases between. CDR3 loop: CASSRTTNTGELFF. The DNA of the CDR3 is TGTGCCAGCAGTCGGACTACGAACACCGGGGAGCTGTTTTTT.

The chain combines TRBV18 with TRBJ2-5; D might be TRBD2 (6 bases). Germline CDR1 and CDR2: KGHSH and LQKENI. Trimming stripped 1 base from V and 2 bases from J, with 8 bases between. CDR3 length equals 14 residues. The CDR3 DNA is TGTGCCAGCTCACCACTTAGCGGACAAGAGACCCAGTACTTC. It encodes CASSPLSGQETQYF.

A note on this clone: The germline gene is not matched at one end of the junction; a read error may be the cause. This chain links TRBV2 with TRBJ2-7, with D maybe TRBD1 (6 bases). The CDR3 totals 13 residues. Germline V gene lookup returns CDR1 SNHLY and CDR2 FYNNEI. CDR3: CASSVGRTDPLDF. CDR3 DNA: TGTGCCAGCAGTGTAGGTCGGACAGACCCATTGGACTTC.

The rearrangement uses TRBV7-9 and TRBJ2-2; 13 bases align to TRBD2. CDR1 and CDR2 from the germline V gene are SEHNR and FQNEAQ (reference sequence). After removal of 7 bases from V and 7 bases from J, the junction contained 12 bases not matched to a gene. This CDR3 region has 17 residues. This CDR3 reads CASIGGGLAGAGGELFF. CDR3 nucleotides: TGTGCCAGCATCGGAGGTGGACTAGCGGGGGCTGGCGGGGAGCTGTTTTTT.

J is TRBJ1-2 and V is TRBV5-6; 8 bases are a match to TRBD1. The CDR3 is 17 amino acids. The V gene end was trimmed by 0 bases and the J gene end by 4 bases; junction bases not matched to a gene: 11. In germline, CDR1 is SGHDT, CDR2 YYEEEE. The CDR3 here is CASSLGGQAPSPYGYTF. CDR3 nucleotides: TGTGCCAGCAGCTTGGGGGGACAGGCTCCGAGCCCCTATGGCTACACCTTC.

The chain combines TRBV18 with TRBJ1-1; tentative D call: TRBD1 (5 bases). Germline CDR1 KGHSH, CDR2 LQKENI. This CDR3 has 16 amino acids. The V and J ends lost 4 bases and 0 bases respectively, with 15 bases between them. In DNA, the CDR3 is TGTGCCAGCTCACTACAAAGACAGAGAATGAACACTGAAGCTTTCTTT. Protein product: CASSLQRQRMNTEAFF.

The rearrangement joins TRBV28 to TRBJ2-1, with 10 bases fitting TRBD2. The length of the CDR3 is 18 residues. Germline V lookup: CDR1 MDHEN, CDR2 SYDVKM. V gave up 4 bases and J gave up 7 bases; unmatched junction bases: 16. The chain's CDR3 is CASSSKFGVAGGNNEQFF. The CDR3, as DNA: TGTGCCAGCAGTTCCAAATTCGGGGTAGCGGGAGGTAATAATGAGCAGTTCTTC.

The chain uses TRBV29-1 and TRBJ1-3; D is undetermined. The CDR3 contains 13 residues. V was pared by 4 bases and J by 0 bases, with 7 bases between. Germline V CDR1 and CDR2: SQVTM, ANQGSEA. CDR3 region: CSVGGHSGNTIYF. DNA for the CDR3: TGCAGCGTTGGCGGCCACTCTGGAAACACCATATATTTT.

The rearrangement links TRBV7-8 to TRBJ1-1; 7 bases agree with TRBD1. This CDR3 has 14 residues. V lost 5 bases to trimming and J lost 7 bases; unmatched junction nucleotides: 10. Germline lookup yields CDR1 SGHVS and CDR2 FQNEAQ. CDR3 DNA: TGTGCCAGCAGCCCGCTAGGGGGCAGGGGTGAAGCTTTCTTT. This encodes CASSPLGGRGEAFF.

V gene TRBV6-5 combines with J gene TRBJ2-3; possibly TRBD2 for D (5 bases). The V gene's germline CDR1 is MNHEY and CDR2 SVGAGI. Trimming removed 3 bases from V and 2 bases from J, with 12 bases in between. The CDR3 has 15 residues. The CDR3, as DNA: TGTGCCAGCAGTTATTCTAGCAGACACACAGATACGCAGTATTTT. This translates into CASSYSSRHTDTQYF.

CDR3 sequence: CASSQDDGGAREAFF. CDR3 bases: TGCGCCAGCAGCCAAGACGATGGGGGGGCCCGTGAAGCTTTCTTT. The V gene is TRBV4-1, the J gene TRBJ1-1; TRBD1 might be the D (6 bases). Germline CDR1 MGHRA, CDR2 YSYEKL. Trimming stripped 0 bases from V and 7 bases from J, with 15 bases between. The CDR3 has 15 amino acids.

The V gene is TRBV6-4, the J gene TRBJ2-7; D gene unclear. V was trimmed by 4 bases and J by 0 bases, leaving 13 bases between them. This CDR3 contains 15 residues. Germline V lookup: CDR1 MRHNA, CDR2 SNTAGT. CDR3 bases: TGTGCCAGCAGTGTAGACTTTGGCGGCTCCTACGAGCAGTACTTC. Amino acid sequence: CASSVDFGGSYEQYF.

The chain couples TRBV5-1 to TRBJ1-1, with a weak D call TRBD1 (5 bases). Germline loops: CDR1 SGHRS, CDR2 YFSETQ. Between the trimmed V and J ends, which lost 4 bases and 5 bases, there was a span of 12 bases. There are 13 residues in the CDR3. Here the CDR3 reads CASSADSQTEAFF. The CDR3 coding sequence is TGCGCCAGCAGCGCTGACAGTCAAACTGAAGCTTTCTTT.

V and J are TRBV28 and TRBJ1-1; tentatively, D is TRBD1 (5 bases). This CDR3 is 13 amino acids long. Germline CDR1 and CDR2: MDHEN and SYDVKM. Trimming stripped 3 bases from V and 6 bases from J, with 11 bases between. The CDR3 protein is CASSLPGEPEAFF. The CDR3 DNA follows: TGTGCCAGCAGTTTGCCGGGGGAACCTGAAGCTTTCTTT.

The chain couples TRBV19 to TRBJ2-1; no reliable D call. Germline V gene data show CDR1 as LNHDA and CDR2 as SQIVND (reference sequence). V lost 5 bases and J 5 bases, leaving 19 bases between the germline ends. The CDR3 extends over 16 amino acids. CDR3: CASSAIPPSRDNEQFF. The CDR3 region has the DNA TGTGCCAGTAGTGCCATACCCCCCTCTAGAGACAATGAGCAGTTCTTC.

The rearrangement joins TRBV28 to TRBJ2-2, with D possibly matching TRBD1 (5 bases). Germline V CDR1 and CDR2: MDHEN, SYDVKM. V dropped 3 bases and J dropped 1 base, with 6 bases sitting between them. This CDR3 contains 14 residues. CDR3 DNA sequence: TGTGCCAGCAGTTTGCAGGGGAACACCGGGGAGCTGTTTTTT. Its protein is CASSLQGNTGELFF.

This sequence joins TRBV28 and TRBJ1-5, with TRBD1 as a possible D gene (5 bases). Trimming shortened V by 3 bases and J by 6 bases, and 15 bases separated the two germline ends. From germline, CDR1 is MDHEN and CDR2 SYDVKM. The CDR3 length is 15 residues. CDR3 in DNA: TGTGCCAGCAGTTTGGCCGGGGGGGGTCGTCAGCCCCAGCATTTT. Amino acids: CASSLAGGGRQPQHF.

This clone has just a few counts. V and J are TRBV28 and TRBJ2-2; D is possibly TRBD2 (5 bases). Per germline, CDR1 MDHEN and CDR2 SYDVKM. V was pared by 6 bases and J by 6 bases, with 20 bases between. CDR3 size: 16 residues. The CDR3 protein is CASSGVPRRIAGELFF. CDR3 nucleotides: TGTGCCAGCAGCGGGGTTCCCAGGAGGATCGCCGGGGAGCTGTTTTTT.

This clone has more than one count but fewer than ten. The V gene is TRBV28, the J gene TRBJ1-2, with D uncertain. CDR3 length: 12 residues. Trimming shortened V by 6 bases and J by 5 bases, and 10 bases separated the two germline ends. CDR1 and CDR2 (germline): MDHEN, SYDVKM. The CDR3 here is CASSLQIYGYTF. The DNA of the CDR3 is TGTGCCAGCAGCCTACAGATTTATGGCTACACCTTC.

This chain joins TRBV28 and TRBJ2-7, with a possible D match to TRBD2 (6 bases). This CDR3 has 17 amino acids. Trimming pared 3 bases from V and 6 bases from J, leaving 24 bases between. Germline CDR1 is MDHEN and CDR2 is SYDVKM. CDR3 sequence reads: CASSFLSVRPGAGEQYF. In DNA, the CDR3 is TGTGCCAGCAGTTTTCTATCGGTCAGGCCTGGAGCGGGCGAGCAGTACTTC.

The chain employs TRBV10-3 and TRBJ2-3; 11 positions agree with TRBD2. This CDR3 is built from 14 residues. The V gene end was trimmed by 4 bases and the J gene end by 3 bases; junction bases not matched to a gene: 0. Germline V gene data show CDR1 as ENHRY and CDR2 as SYGVKD. The CDR3 here is CAISGLAGTDTQYF. For the CDR3, the DNA is TGTGCCATCAGTGGACTAGCGGGGACAGATACGCAGTATTTT.

This chain uses TRBV18 with TRBJ1-1, with unresolved D. Germline V gene lookup returns CDR1 KGHSH and CDR2 LQKENI. The CDR3 runs 14 residues. V lost 5 bases and J lost 5, with 15 bases in between. The CDR3 is CASSSRGGETEAFF. The CDR3 nucleotides are TGTGCCAGCTCATCGCGGGGAGGAGAAACTGAAGCTTTCTTT.

The chain carries TRBV15 and TRBJ1-1; D not certain. From germline, CDR1 is LNHNV and CDR2 YYDKDF (reference sequence). The length of the CDR3 is 15 residues. Trimming took 0 bases from V and 10 from J, leaving 18 bases between them. This CDR3 is CATSREDRDTGRAFF. The CDR3 region has the DNA TGTGCCACCAGCAGAGAAGATCGAGACACCGGGAGAGCTTTCTTT.

This rearrangement joins TRBV7-2 to TRBJ2-5; weak D call: TRBD2 (6 bases). Trimming removed 4 bases at V and 0 bases at J, with 15 bases between. The germline gives CDR1 SGHTA, CDR2 FQGNSA. The CDR3 extends over 16 amino acids. CDR3 residues: CASSSMAGRYQETQYF. CDR3 bases: TGTGCCAGCAGCTCTATGGCGGGGAGGTACCAAGAGACCCAGTACTTC.

The rearrangement joins TRBV19 to TRBJ2-1; 10 bases align to TRBD2. V was clipped by 3 bases and J by 4 bases; unmatched bases: 12. The CDR3 extends over 18 amino acids. In germline, CDR1 is LNHDA, CDR2 SQIVND (reference sequence). In DNA form, the CDR3 reads TGTGCCAGTAGTATGTATAGCGGGAGGTCGATTGCGTACAATGAGCAGTTCTTC. Translating gives CASSMYSGRSIAYNEQFF.

In its sample, this clone was seen once. This rearrangement joins TRBV5-6 to TRBJ1-2; 8 bases are a match to TRBD1. Germline values: CDR1 SGHDT, CDR2 YYEEEE. The CDR3 contains 18 residues. After removal of 3 bases from V and 4 bases from J, the junction contained 17 bases not matched to a gene. CDR3 amino acids: CASSSTGTGGSGFYGYTF. In nucleotides, the CDR3 is TGTGCCAGCAGCTCAACCGGGACAGGAGGCTCAGGTTTCTATGGCTACACCTTC.

The chain is built from TRBV28 and TRBJ1-1; D remains unclear. CDR1 MDHEN and CDR2 SYDVKM come from the germline V gene. The CDR3 length is 13 residues. Trimming took 3 bases from V and 1 from J, leaving 6 bases between them. CDR3: CASSLAGNTEAFF. The DNA of the CDR3 is TGTGCCAGCAGTTTGGCAGGGAACACTGAAGCTTTCTTT.

The V gene is TRBV6-1, the J gene TRBJ2-2; D possibly corresponds to TRBD2 (5 bases). This CDR3 spans 13 amino acids. Trimming pared 4 bases from V and 7 bases from J, leaving 10 bases between. Per the germline V gene, CDR1 is MNHNS and CDR2 is SASEGT. The CDR3 sequence is CASSVNEGGELFF. The CDR3 coding sequence is TGTGCCAGCAGTGTAAATGAGGGCGGGGAGCTGTTTTTT.

This chain uses TRBV6-4 with TRBJ1-1, with unresolved D. Trimming cost V 5 bases and J 4 bases, with 14 bases left between them. The CDR3 has 14 residues. The V gene's germline CDR1 is MRHNA and CDR2 SNTAGT. CDR3 in amino acids: CASSIEEGSTEAFF. CDR3 nucleotide sequence: TGTGCCAGCAGTATAGAGGAGGGAAGCACTGAAGCTTTCTTT.